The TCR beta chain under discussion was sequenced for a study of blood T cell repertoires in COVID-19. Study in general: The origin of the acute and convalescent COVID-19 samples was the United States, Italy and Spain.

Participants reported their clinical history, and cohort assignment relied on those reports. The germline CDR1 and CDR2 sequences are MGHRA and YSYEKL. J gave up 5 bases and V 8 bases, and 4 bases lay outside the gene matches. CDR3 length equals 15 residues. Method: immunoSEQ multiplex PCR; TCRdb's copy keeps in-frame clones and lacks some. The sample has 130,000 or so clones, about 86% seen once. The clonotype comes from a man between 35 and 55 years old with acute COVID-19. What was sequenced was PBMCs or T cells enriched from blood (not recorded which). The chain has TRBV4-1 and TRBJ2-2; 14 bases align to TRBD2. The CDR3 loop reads CASGLAGGSTGELFF. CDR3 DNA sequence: TGCGCCAGCGGACTAGCGGGAGGCTCAACCGGGGAGCTGTTTTTT.